The 14 T cell receptor beta chains listed next were all sequenced from one sample in a study of cytomegalovirus exposure and HLA in healthy donors. The study ran its PCR with 60 Vbeta and 13 Jbeta primers. Produced via immunoSEQ multiplex PCR; TCRdb's table is partial and in-frame only. The sample consists of fewer than 95,000 clones, over 60% of them appearing once. Source material: PBMCs. The receptors were gathered from a man aged 40-49 years in good health and CMV-seronegative.

Here the CDR3 reads CAWIQGQGNTIYF. CDR3 nucleotides: TGTGCCTGGATTCAGGGACAAGGAAACACCATATATTTT. J is TRBJ1-3 and V is TRBV30; the D gene is possibly TRBD1 (6 bases). Trimming left V 4 bases short and J 4 bases short, with 11 bases between. This CDR3 spans 13 amino acids. The germline V gene has CDR1 GTSNPN and CDR2 SVGIG (reference sequence).

The chain links TRBV6-4 to TRBJ1-5; D may be TRBD1 (6 bases). The germline V gene has CDR1 MRHNA and CDR2 SNTAGT. The V end was cut by 10 bases, the J end by 6 bases, with 19 bases between. The CDR3 contains 14 residues. The CDR3 DNA sequence: TGTGCCACATCAGGGGCGGGCGGCTGTCAGCCCCAGCATTTT. It yields the protein CATSGAGGCQPQHF.

This clone was counted a single time. V gene TRBV27 combines with J gene TRBJ1-3, with 8 bases fitting TRBD1. The germline V gene has CDR1 MNHEY and CDR2 SMNVEV (reference sequence). The CDR3 contains 16 residues. After removal of 8 bases from V and 0 bases from J, the junction contained 9 bases not matched to a gene. The CDR3 protein is CASCDRGLSSGNTIYF. CDR3 bases: TGTGCCAGCTGCGACAGGGGACTAAGCTCTGGAAACACCATATATTTT.

V usage is TRBV11-3 and J usage is TRBJ1-4; maybe TRBD1 (6 bases). Germline V gene lookup returns CDR1 SGHNT and CDR2 YENEEA. The CDR3 length is 14 residues. Trimming cost V 5 bases and J 5 bases, with 12 bases left between them. The CDR3 loop reads CASSQDRLNEKLFF. In DNA, the CDR3 is TGTGCCAGCAGCCAAGACAGGCTAAATGAAAAACTGTTTTTT. Together with reference TRBV11-3 and TRBJ1-4, the CDR3 gives the full variable domain: EAGVVQSPRYKIIEKKQPVAFWCNPISGHNTLYWYLQNLGQGPELLIRYENEEAVDDSQLPKDRFSAERLKGVDSTLKIQPAELGDSAVYLCASSQDRLNEKLFFGSGTQLSVL.

This clone was seen a few times. J is TRBJ1-2 and V is TRBV6-5; the D is unclear. The CDR3 runs 12 residues. Looked up from germline, CDR1 is MNHEY and CDR2 is SVGAGI. Trimming cost V 2 bases and J 7 bases, with 8 bases left between them. The chain's CDR3 is CASSYGAAGYTF. CDR3 nucleotide sequence: TGTGCCAGCAGTTACGGTGCGGCTGGCTACACCTTC.

The CDR3 loop is CASSGGTAGYTF. The CDR3 DNA follows: TGTGCCAGCAGTGGGGGGACTGCGGGCTACACCTTC. The chain employs TRBV28 and TRBJ1-2; possible D gene TRBD1, 5 bases. CDR3 length equals 12 residues. With 5 bases removed from V and 8 bases from J, the gap between germline ends came to 12 bases. The germline V gene encodes CDR1 MDHEN and CDR2 SYDVKM.

V is TRBV5-1 and J is TRBJ1-5, with 9 bases matching TRBD1. Trimming removed 6 bases from V and 2 bases from J; junction bases left unmatched: 6. Per the germline V gene, CDR1 is SGHRS and CDR2 is YFSETQ. The CDR3 extends over 15 amino acids. CDR3 bases: TGCGCCAGCAAACAGGGGGCTGGAGGCAATCAGCCCCAGCATTTT. Residues: CASKQGAGGNQPQHF.

Notes on this clone: This sample also contains other DNA sequences that code for the same CDR3. The rearrangement links TRBV9 to TRBJ2-7; 8 bases agree with TRBD2. In germline, CDR1 is SGDLS, CDR2 YYNGEE. The CDR3 has 15 amino acids. Germline trimming cut 0 bases from V and 1 base from J; bases unmatched to any gene: 3. In DNA form, the CDR3 reads TGTGCCAGCAGCGTAGCGGCTAGCGGGTCCTACGAGCAGTACTTC. Translation: CASSVAASGSYEQYF.

CDR3 in amino acids: CASSEGPRGRTEAFF. CDR3 nucleotide sequence: TGCGCCAGCAGTGAGGGACCTAGGGGTCGGACTGAAGCTTTCTTT. This chain joins TRBV10-2 and TRBJ1-1, with a weak D call TRBD1 (5 bases). The CDR3 runs to 15 residues. Between the trimmed V and J ends, which lost 2 bases and 5 bases, there was a span of 15 bases. Germline CDR1 WSHSY, CDR2 SAAADI.

The rearrangement joins TRBV30 to TRBJ2-3, with 10 positions matching TRBD1. The CDR3 has 15 amino acids. Germline assignment: CDR1 GTSNPN and CDR2 SVGIG (reference sequence). The V gene end was trimmed by 2 bases and the J gene end by 4 bases; junction bases not matched to a gene: 6. The CDR3 DNA follows: TGTGCCTGGAGTACAAGACAGGGGGCCTCAGATACGCAGTATTTT. This codes for CAWSTRQGASDTQYF.

This clone was seen only a few times. The CDR3: CASSVETRGAEAFF. CDR3 nucleotides: TGTGCCAGCAGTGTTGAGACGCGGGGGGCTGAAGCTTTCTTT. This chain uses TRBV2 with TRBJ1-1; the D gene is possibly TRBD1 (5 bases). Trimming removed 4 bases from V and 6 bases from J, with 15 bases in between. Germline V gene sequence: CDR1 SNHLY, CDR2 FYNNEI. The CDR3 sequence is 14 residues long.

The gene calls are TRBV9 and TRBJ2-5; possible D gene TRBD2, 5 bases. Trimming left V 6 bases short and J 2 bases short, with 20 bases between. There are 16 residues in the CDR3. Germline-derived CDR1 and CDR2 are SGDLS and YYNGEE. CDR3 residues: CASNIGSVGIQETQYF. The CDR3 nucleotides are TGTGCCAGCAACATAGGTAGCGTGGGGATTCAAGAGACCCAGTACTTC.

The V and J genes are TRBV7-9 and TRBJ1-2; D might be TRBD1 (6 bases). This CDR3 is built from 13 residues. Trimming shortened V by 5 bases and J by 6 bases, and 13 bases separated the two germline ends. CDR1 SEHNR and CDR2 FQNEAQ come from the germline V gene (reference sequence). For the CDR3, the DNA is TGTGCCAGCAGCCCTAAGGGGGAGCATGGCTACACCTTC. It yields the protein CASSPKGEHGYTF.

The genes are TRBV9 and TRBJ1-2; TRBD1 is a possible D gene (5 bases). From germline, CDR1 is SGDLS and CDR2 YYNGEE. CDR3 length equals 16 residues. The V gene lost 3 bases and the J gene lost 4 bases, with 19 bases spanning the gap. In DNA, the CDR3 is TGTGCCAGCAGCGAAGGGGCGGGAAGCCGTAGCTATGGCTACACCTTC. Its translation is CASSEGAGSRSYGYTF.